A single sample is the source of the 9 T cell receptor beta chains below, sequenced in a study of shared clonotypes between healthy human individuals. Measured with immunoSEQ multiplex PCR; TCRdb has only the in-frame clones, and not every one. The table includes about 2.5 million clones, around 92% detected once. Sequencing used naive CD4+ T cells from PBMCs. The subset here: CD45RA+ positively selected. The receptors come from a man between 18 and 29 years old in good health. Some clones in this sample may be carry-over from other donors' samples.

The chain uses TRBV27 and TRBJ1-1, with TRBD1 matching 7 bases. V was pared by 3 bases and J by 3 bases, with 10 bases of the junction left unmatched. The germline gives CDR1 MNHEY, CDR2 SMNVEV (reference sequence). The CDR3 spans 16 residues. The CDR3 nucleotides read TGTGCCAGCAGTTTTGTAGGGGGCAATAGGGACACTGAAGCTTTCTTT. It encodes CASSFVGGNRDTEAFF.

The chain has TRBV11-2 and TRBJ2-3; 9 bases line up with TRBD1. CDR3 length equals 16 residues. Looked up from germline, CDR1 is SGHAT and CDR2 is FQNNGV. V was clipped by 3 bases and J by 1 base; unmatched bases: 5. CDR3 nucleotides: TGTGCCAGCAGCTTCACAGGGGGCTCGGGCACAGATACGCAGTATTTT. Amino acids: CASSFTGGSGTDTQYF.

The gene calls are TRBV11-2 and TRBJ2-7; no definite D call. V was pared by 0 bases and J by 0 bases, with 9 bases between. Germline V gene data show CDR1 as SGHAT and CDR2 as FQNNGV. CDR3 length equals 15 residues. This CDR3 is CASSLDSFFSYEQYF. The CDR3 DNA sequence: TGTGCCAGCAGCTTAGATTCTTTTTTCTCCTACGAGCAGTACTTC. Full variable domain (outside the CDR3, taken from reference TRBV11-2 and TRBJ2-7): EAGVAQSPRYKIIEKRQSVAFWCNPISGHATLYWYQQILGQGPKLLIQFQNNGVVDDSQLPKDRFSAERLKGVDSTLKIQPAKLEDSAVYLCASSLDSFFSYEQYFGPGTRLTVT.

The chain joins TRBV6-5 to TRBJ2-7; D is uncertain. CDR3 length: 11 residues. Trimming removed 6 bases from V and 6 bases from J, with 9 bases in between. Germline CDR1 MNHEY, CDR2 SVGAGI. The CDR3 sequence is CASSRDREQYF. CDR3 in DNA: TGTGCCAGCAGCCGAGACCGCGAGCAGTACTTC.

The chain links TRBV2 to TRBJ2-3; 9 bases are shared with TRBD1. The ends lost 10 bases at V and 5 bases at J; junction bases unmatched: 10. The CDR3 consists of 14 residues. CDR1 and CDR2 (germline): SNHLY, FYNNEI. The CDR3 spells CATQNRGQEDTQYF. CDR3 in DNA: TGTGCCACTCAAAACAGGGGGCAGGAAGATACGCAGTATTTT.

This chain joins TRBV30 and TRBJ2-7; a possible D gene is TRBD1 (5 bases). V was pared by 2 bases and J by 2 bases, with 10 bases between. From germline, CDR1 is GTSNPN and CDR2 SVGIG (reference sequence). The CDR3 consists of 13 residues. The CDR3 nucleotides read TGTGCCTGGAGTCTGCAGGGAACCTACGAGCAGTACTTC. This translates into CAWSLQGTYEQYF.

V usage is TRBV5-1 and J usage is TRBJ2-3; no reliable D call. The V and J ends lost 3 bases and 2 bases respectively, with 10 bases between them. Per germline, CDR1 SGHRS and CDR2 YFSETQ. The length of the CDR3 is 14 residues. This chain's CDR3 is CASSSDPTTDTQYF. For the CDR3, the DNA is TGCGCCAGCAGCTCTGACCCAACCACAGATACGCAGTATTTT.

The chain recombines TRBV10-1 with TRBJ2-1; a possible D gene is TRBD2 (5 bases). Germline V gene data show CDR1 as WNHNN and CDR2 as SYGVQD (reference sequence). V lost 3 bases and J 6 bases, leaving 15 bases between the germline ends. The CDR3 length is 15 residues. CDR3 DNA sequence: TGCGCCAGCAGTGACAGGCGGTCTGGAGGCAATGAGCAGTTCTTC. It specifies CASSDRRSGGNEQFF.

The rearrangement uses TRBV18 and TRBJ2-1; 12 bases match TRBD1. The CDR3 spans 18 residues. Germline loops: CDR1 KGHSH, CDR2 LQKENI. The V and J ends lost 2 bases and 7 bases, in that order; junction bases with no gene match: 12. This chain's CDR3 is CASSPESPGTGGRNEQFF. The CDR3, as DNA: TGTGCCAGCTCACCAGAGTCCCCCGGGACAGGGGGCCGGAATGAGCAGTTCTTC.